Following are 18 T cell receptor beta chains from one sample sequenced in a study of T cell clonotyping in hematopoietic cell transplantation. This table comes from immunoSEQ multiplex PCR, and its TCRdb copy is limited to in-frame clones, with some not included. The sample lists around 800 clones, just over 50% occurring once. This sample's time point: recipient sample about 28 days before transplant, after cytoreduction. The source was peripheral blood mononuclear cells, collected before stem cell transplant. The source of these receptors is a man aged 50-59 years with myelofibrosis. Some clones in this sample may be carry-over from other donors' samples.

Relative to its sample, this clone is hyperexpanded (1% or more). V gene TRBV28 combines with J gene TRBJ1-5; 9 bases align to TRBD1. The CDR3 is made up of 14 amino acids. The J segment lost 4 bases and the V segment lost 6 bases, leaving 4 bases of the junction unmatched. Germline V gives CDR1 MDHEN, CDR2 SYDVKM. The CDR3 is CASRGDRENQPQHF. CDR3 nucleotides: TGTGCCAGCAGGGGGGACAGGGAGAATCAGCCCCAGCATTTT.

The table lists this clone with a few counts. This chain connects TRBV30 to TRBJ1-6; perhaps TRBD1 as D (6 bases). This CDR3 contains 13 residues. Trimming left V 5 bases short and J 6 bases short, with 11 bases between. Germline V gene sequence: CDR1 GTSNPN, CDR2 SVGIG (reference sequence). The CDR3 DNA sequence: TGTGCCTGGCAGGGGACCTCTAATTCACCCCTCCACTTT. Its translation is CAWQGTSNSPLHF.

The DNA of the CDR3 is TGTGCCAGCACCCTTCGTAATCAGCCCCAGCATTTT. It translates to CASTLRNQPQHF. The chain recombines TRBV5-8 with TRBJ1-5, with D uncertain. Germline V gene data show CDR1 as SGHTS and CDR2 as YDEGEE. V dropped 6 bases and J dropped 4 bases, with 8 bases sitting between them. The CDR3 covers 12 residues.

CDR3 sequence (DNA): TGCAGCGTTCCCCTGCATGGCTACACCTTC. Translated, it gives CSVPLHGYTF. The chain has TRBV29-1 and TRBJ1-2; D unresolved. The CDR3 totals 10 residues. CDR1 SQVTM and CDR2 ANQGSEA come from the germline V gene. V lost 5 bases and J 6 bases, leaving 7 bases between the germline ends.

The J gene is TRBJ2-1, the V gene TRBV7-2, with 7 positions matching TRBD2. Germline V gives CDR1 SGHTA, CDR2 FQGNSA. V was pared by 7 bases and J by 4 bases, with 10 bases of the junction left unmatched. The CDR3 extends over 15 amino acids. CDR3 sequence: CASILTSSGYNEQFF. The DNA for the CDR3 is TGTGCCAGCATCTTGACTAGCAGCGGATACAATGAGCAGTTCTTC.

This clone has a handful of counts. This chain joins TRBV4-1 and TRBJ2-5; no clear D gene. CDR3 length equals 13 residues. Trimming shortened V by 3 bases and J by 1 base, and 6 bases separated the two germline ends. Germline V gene lookup returns CDR1 MGHRA and CDR2 YSYEKL. The CDR3 sequence is CASSQATQETQYF. The CDR3 coding sequence is TGCGCCAGCAGCCAGGCCACCCAAGAGACCCAGTACTTC.

The V and J genes are TRBV30 and TRBJ1-1; D remains ambiguous. V was cut by 5 bases and J by 4 bases, with 11 bases left in between. The length of the CDR3 is 12 residues. Germline-derived CDR1 and CDR2 are GTSNPN and SVGIG (reference sequence). The CDR3 loop reads CAWSGVLTEAFF. CDR3 bases: TGTGCCTGGTCCGGGGTCCTCACTGAAGCTTTCTTT.

V gene TRBV7-9 combines with J gene TRBJ2-7; possible D gene TRBD2, 5 bases. The V end lost 4 bases, the J end lost 11 bases, and 15 bases lay between the germline ends. The V gene's germline CDR1 is SEHNR and CDR2 FQNEAQ (reference sequence). This CDR3 spans 12 amino acids. CDR3 nucleotides: TGTGCCAGCAGCTCGGACTCACCCCGGGAGTACTTC. Translated: CASSSDSPREYF.

The V call is TRBV4-1, the J call TRBJ1-5; D gene ambiguous. V dropped 2 bases and J dropped 2 bases, with 13 bases sitting between them. Germline values: CDR1 MGHRA, CDR2 YSYEKL. This CDR3 region has 16 residues. The CDR3 protein is CASSQYPGPGNQPQHF. CDR3 nucleotides: TGCGCCAGCAGCCAATACCCCGGCCCGGGCAATCAGCCCCAGCATTTT.

This sequence joins TRBV30 and TRBJ2-7; the D gene is possibly TRBD2 (5 bases). The CDR3 is made up of 12 amino acids. Per the germline V gene, CDR1 is GTSNPN and CDR2 is SVGIG (reference sequence). V was clipped by 7 bases and J by 3 bases, with 13 bases between them. The CDR3: CAFKRGDYEQYF. The CDR3 nucleotides are TGTGCCTTCAAACGGGGAGACTACGAGCAGTACTTC.

In its sample, this clone was seen a few times. The rearrangement links TRBV4-2 to TRBJ1-5; 7 bases align to TRBD1. The CDR3 runs 15 residues. The V and J ends lost 4 bases and 4 bases, in that order; junction bases with no gene match: 7. In germline, CDR1 is LGHNA, CDR2 YNFKEQ. The CDR3 coding sequence is TGTGCCAGCAGCCCCTCGGGACAGCCTAATCAGCCCCAGCATTTT. Its translation is CASSPSGQPNQPQHF.

V and J are TRBV7-2 and TRBJ1-5; 7 bases map to TRBD1. Trimming removed 3 bases from V and 0 bases from J; junction bases left unmatched: 2. Germline CDR1 SGHTA, CDR2 FQGNSA. The CDR3 contains 15 residues. The CDR3 spells CASSFQGDSNQPQHF. CDR3 DNA sequence: TGTGCCAGCAGCTTCCAGGGGGATAGCAATCAGCCCCAGCATTTT.

The chain uses TRBV7-2 and TRBJ1-1; weak D call: TRBD1 (5 bases). Germline V CDR1 and CDR2: SGHTA, FQGNSA. Trimming removed 5 bases from V and 5 bases from J, with 15 bases in between. The CDR3 covers 14 residues. The CDR3 sequence is CASSTKRGETEAFF. The DNA of the CDR3 is TGTGCCAGCAGCACTAAAAGAGGGGAGACTGAAGCTTTCTTT.

This chain joins TRBV5-6 and TRBJ2-7, with D possibly called TRBD1 or TRBD2 (5 bases each). The CDR3 consists of 14 residues. Germline V gene data show CDR1 as SGHDT and CDR2 as YYEEEE. The V end lost 0 bases, the J end lost 7 bases, and 14 bases lay between the germline ends. The CDR3 spells CASSLGGGGIEQYF. For the CDR3, the DNA is TGTGCCAGCAGCTTGGGAGGTGGGGGTATAGAGCAGTACTTC.

This clone has more than one count but fewer than ten. The gene calls are TRBV5-1 and TRBJ2-7, with 7 bases fitting TRBD1. V shed 4 bases, J shed 2 bases, and the junction held 3 bases outside the gene matches. Germline V gene sequence: CDR1 SGHRS, CDR2 YFSETQ. This CDR3 contains 13 residues. The CDR3 loop reads CASSLTGTYEQYF. The CDR3 bases are TGCGCCAGCAGCCTGACAGGGACCTACGAGCAGTACTTC.

The V call is TRBV27, the J call TRBJ2-7; the D gene could be TRBD1 or TRBD2 (6 bases each). Between the trimmed V and J ends, which lost 7 bases and 1 base, there was a span of 14 bases. Germline assignment: CDR1 MNHEY and CDR2 SMNVEV (reference sequence). This CDR3 has 14 amino acids. CDR3 loop: CASTSLGGSYEQYF. The CDR3 bases are TGTGCCAGCACCTCCCTAGGGGGGTCCTACGAGCAGTACTTC.

This clone was detected only a few times. The chain carries TRBV5-1 and TRBJ2-1; 14 nucleotides line up with TRBD2. CDR3 length: 15 residues. V shed 5 bases and J 7 bases; nucleotides not matched to a gene: 5. Per the germline V gene, CDR1 is SGHRS and CDR2 is YFSETQ. The DNA of the CDR3 is TGCGCCAGCAGAGCCGGGACTAGCGGGAGAAATGAGCAGTTCTTC. This codes for CASRAGTSGRNEQFF. The whole variable domain, remainder taken from reference TRBV5-1 and TRBJ2-1, is KAGVTQTPRYLIKTRGQQVTLSCSPISGHRSVSWYQQTPGQGLQFLFEYFSETQRNKGNFPGRFSGRQFSNSRSEMNVSTLELGDSALYLCASRAGTSGRNEQFFGPGTRLTVL.

A few counts support this clone. The V call is TRBV7-3, the J call TRBJ1-6; D is possibly TRBD1 (5 bases). This CDR3 contains 16 residues. The germline V gene has CDR1 SGHTA and CDR2 FQGTGA. Trimming took 0 bases from V and 7 from J, leaving 13 bases between them. The CDR3 region is CASSLTLRGSNSPLHF. The DNA of the CDR3 is TGTGCCAGCAGCTTAACGTTAAGGGGTTCGAATTCACCCCTCCACTTT.